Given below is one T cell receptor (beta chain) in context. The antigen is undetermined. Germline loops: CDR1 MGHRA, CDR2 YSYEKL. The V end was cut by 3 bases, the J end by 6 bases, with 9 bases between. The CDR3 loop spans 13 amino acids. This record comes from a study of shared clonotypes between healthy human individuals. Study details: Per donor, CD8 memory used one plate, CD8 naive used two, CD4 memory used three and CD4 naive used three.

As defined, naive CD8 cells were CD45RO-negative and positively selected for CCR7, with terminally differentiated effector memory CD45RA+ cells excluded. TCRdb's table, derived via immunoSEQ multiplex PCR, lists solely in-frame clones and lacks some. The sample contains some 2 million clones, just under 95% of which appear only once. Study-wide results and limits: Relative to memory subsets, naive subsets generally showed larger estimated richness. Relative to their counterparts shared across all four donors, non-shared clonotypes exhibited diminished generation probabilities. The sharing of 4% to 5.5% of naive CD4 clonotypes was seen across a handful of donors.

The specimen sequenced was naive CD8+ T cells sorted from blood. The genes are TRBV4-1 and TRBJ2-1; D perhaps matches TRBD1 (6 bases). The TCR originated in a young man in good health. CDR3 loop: CASSQSQGNEQFF. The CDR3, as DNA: TGCGCCAGCAGCCAGTCACAGGGCAATGAGCAGTTCTTC.